This T cell receptor (beta chain) was retrieved from a study of technical replicates of blood from a handful of donors. This table comes from immunoSEQ multiplex PCR, and its TCRdb copy is limited to in-frame clones, with some not included. The sample has tens of thousands of clones; roughly nine tenths are singletons. Germline loops: CDR1 SGHRS, CDR2 YFSETQ. Trimming removed 4 bases from V and 2 bases from J, with 9 bases in between. There are 13 residues in the CDR3. The chain employs TRBV5-1 and TRBJ2-5; unclear D gene. This clonotype was obtained from a human donor in good health. Some clones in this sample may be carry-over from other donors' samples. Sequences were obtained from PBMCs. CDR3 DNA: TGCGCCAGCAGCACCGAACTACAAGAGACCCAGTACTTC. As protein: CASSTELQETQYF.